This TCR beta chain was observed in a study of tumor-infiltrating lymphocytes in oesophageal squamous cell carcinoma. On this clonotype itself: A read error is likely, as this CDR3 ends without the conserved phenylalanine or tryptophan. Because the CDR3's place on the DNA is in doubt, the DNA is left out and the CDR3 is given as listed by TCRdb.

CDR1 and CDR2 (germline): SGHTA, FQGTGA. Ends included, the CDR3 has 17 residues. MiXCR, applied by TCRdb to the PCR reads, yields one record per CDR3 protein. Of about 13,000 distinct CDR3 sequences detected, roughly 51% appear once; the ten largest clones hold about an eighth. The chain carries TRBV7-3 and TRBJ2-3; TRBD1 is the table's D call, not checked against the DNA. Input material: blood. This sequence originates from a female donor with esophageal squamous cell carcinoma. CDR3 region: CASSLMSSGANVLTLGT.